This T cell receptor beta chain was observed in a study of T cells after yellow fever vaccination. Across the whole study: Some fractions had low cell numbers, and these were prepared with SMART-Seq v4 Ultra Low Input. Study-wide findings and caveats: Clones that expanded after primary vaccination mostly reappeared after the booster (96% CD4, 80% to 90% CD8). The bulk population could contribute abundant contaminating clonotypes to FACS-sorted repertoires.

Germline V lookup: CDR1 SGHAT, CDR2 FQDESV (reference sequence). Trimming cost V 5 bases and J 1 base; bases outside gene matches: 10. The CDR3 runs 18 residues. 5'RACE template switching produced TCR cDNA carrying a universal primer site and UMIs. TCRdb independently ran MiXCR on the 5' RACE reads; one entry per CDR3 protein. The data show 250,000 to 350,000 distinct CDR3 sequences, 6.8% seen once. This clonotype was counted ten times or more. Its antigen remains unknown. The chain joins TRBV11-1 to TRBJ2-5; 13 bases fit TRBD2. The receptor was isolated from a young man who received the YFV17D yellow fever vaccine. This material consisted of PBMCs, taken about 49 days after the first yellow fever vaccination. In DNA form, the CDR3 reads TGTGCCAGCAGCCCACAACCCTGGACTAGCGGGGGCCAAGAGACCCAGTACTTC. This gives the protein CASSPQPWTSGGQETQYF.